Below, 4 T cell receptor beta chains from the same sample are listed, as sequenced in a study of blood T cell repertoires in COVID-19. Clones were read by immunoSEQ multiplex PCR, and TCRdb kept only the in-frame ones, dropping some. The sample yields approximately 270,000 clones, 80% to 95% seen once. The sequencing sample was made of PBMCs or T cells enriched from blood (not recorded which). Receptor source: a middle-aged man who had been exposed to COVID-19.

DNA for the CDR3: TGTGCCAGCAGCGGGAGGGATTCATATGAAAAACTGTTTTTT. This encodes CASSGRDSYEKLFF. The V and J genes are TRBV11-2 and TRBJ1-4; D is unresolved. The CDR3 consists of 14 residues. Germline CDR1 SGHAT, CDR2 FQNNGV. V was clipped by 5 bases and J by 6 bases, with 13 bases between them.

This clone was seen once. The gene calls are TRBV4-1 and TRBJ2-5; TRBD2 might be the D (6 bases). Between the trimmed V and J ends, which lost 0 bases and 5 bases, there was a span of 13 bases. The CDR3 has 15 amino acids. Germline V gene data show CDR1 as MGHRA and CDR2 as YSYEKL. The CDR3 DNA reads as TGCGCCAGCAGCCAAGAGGGGCAGGGAGGCGAGACCCAGTACTTC. The encoded protein is CASSQEGQGGETQYF.

The V gene is TRBV6-5, the J gene TRBJ1-2; no reliable D call. This CDR3 spans 13 amino acids. CDR1 and CDR2 (germline): MNHEY, SVGAGI. Between the trimmed V and J ends, which lost 0 bases and 8 bases, there was a span of 10 bases. The CDR3: CASSYSGGRGYTF. CDR3 nucleotide sequence: TGTGCCAGCAGTTACTCCGGAGGCCGCGGCTACACCTTC.

The CDR3 DNA follows: TGTGCCAGTAGTATAGGGGTGGCAGGGTATATGGACACTGAAGCTTTCTTT. It translates to CASSIGVAGYMDTEAFF. The chain couples TRBV19 to TRBJ1-1; possible D gene TRBD1, 5 bases. V lost 1 base to trimming and J lost 3 bases, with 18 bases between them. This CDR3 is 17 amino acids long. From germline, CDR1 is LNHDA and CDR2 SQIVND (reference sequence).